The table lists the clone carrying this T cell receptor (beta chain) with a few counts. PBMCs came from over 8.5 ml fresh peripheral blood. The data belong to a study of T cells in Graves' hyperthyroidism and ophthalmopathy. Trimming cost V 6 bases and J 2 bases, with 13 bases left between them. The CDR3 runs to 15 residues. Germline assignment: CDR1 SGHTA and CDR2 FQGTGA. RNA transcripts were the template for amplifying TCR beta CDR3 regions. TCR CDR3 regions were first amplified by RT-PCR with HTBI primers. TCRdb itself ran the multiplex PCR reads through MiXCR, one entry per CDR3 protein. This table holds almost 500,000 distinct CDR3 sequences, approximately 23% found once.

The sample taken for sequencing was blood. The source is a woman in her 70s with Graves' ophthalmopathy. The chain links TRBV7-3 to TRBJ2-2; D may be TRBD2 (7 bases). The CDR3: CASSFRGGNTGELFF. Here the CDR3 DNA reads TGTGCCAGCAGTTTTAGGGGGGGCAACACCGGGGAGCTGTTTTTT.